This paragraph covers one T cell receptor (beta chain) sequence. This record comes from a study of OX40 agonist ivuxolimab in advanced cancers. Germline V gene data show CDR1 as MDHEN and CDR2 as SYDVKM. V lost 5 bases and J 7 bases, leaving 12 bases between the germline ends. The CDR3 is 12 amino acids. Measured with immunoSEQ multiplex PCR; TCRdb has only the in-frame clones, and not every one. The profile shows about 62,000 clones, more than 65% of them singletons. The gene calls are TRBV28 and TRBJ2-7; the D is unclear. This receptor was taken from an adult with an advanced solid tumor such as melanoma, head and neck, liver or kidney cancer. The source material was CD4+ or CD8+ T cells sorted from blood, sampled in a trial of the OX40 agonist ivuxolimab. CDR3 loop: CASSTRSREQYF. The CDR3 DNA reads TGTGCCAGCAGTACTCGTAGTCGTGAGCAGTACTTC.